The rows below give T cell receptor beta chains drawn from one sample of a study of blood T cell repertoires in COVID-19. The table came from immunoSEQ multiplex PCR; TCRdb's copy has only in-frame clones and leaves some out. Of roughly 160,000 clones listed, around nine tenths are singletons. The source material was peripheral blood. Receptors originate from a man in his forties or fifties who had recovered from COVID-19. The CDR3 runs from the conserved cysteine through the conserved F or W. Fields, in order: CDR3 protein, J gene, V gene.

CASSLSPIRVPILYEQFF	TRBJ2-1	TRBV27
CASSQDQSKKNTEAFF	TRBJ1-1	TRBV4-3
CASMGSGRVANEQFF	TRBJ2-1	TRBV10-1
CASSLRRGEAYEQYF	TRBJ2-7	TRBV7-6
CSVSWGVYEQYF	TRBJ2-7	TRBV29-1
CATAGWTDRGRTGELFF	TRBJ2-2	TRBV11-2
CASSRLAGAYEQYF	TRBJ2-7	TRBV6-2/TRBV6-3
CATAGTGNRNEQFF	TRBJ2-1	TRBV5-8
CASSLRASPYEQYF	TRBJ2-7	TRBV27
CASSENRGNYGYTF	TRBJ1-2	TRBV10-2
CASSSRGARETQYF	TRBJ2-5	TRBV11-2
CASTLGRGGNTIYF	TRBJ1-3	TRBV6-5
CASSTGTVGDTQYF	TRBJ2-3	TRBV7-2
CASSLRAGGVGTDTQYF	TRBJ2-3	TRBV18
CASSLSGGEQFF	TRBJ2-1	TRBV3-1/TRBV3-2
CASSLVGDYLSAFF	TRBJ1-1	TRBV5-6
CSVEGGGSYGYTF	TRBJ1-2	TRBV29-1
CASSLQFTVTF	TRBJ1-2	TRBV11-2
CASSQWGFSTGNTEAFF	TRBJ1-1	TRBV4-3
CASSLGPGYKSPNYGYTF	TRBJ1-2	TRBV27
CASSLQGYNSPLHF	TRBJ1-6	TRBV13
CASSPRQENTEAFF	TRBJ1-1	TRBV18
CASSSLTGTVTYEQYF	TRBJ2-7	TRBV5-6
CASSVDGQGSPNTIYF	TRBJ1-3	TRBV9
CASRWGSGANTGELFF	TRBJ2-2	TRBV5-1
CASSPAGGINSPLHF	TRBJ1-6	TRBV5-1